The clone carrying this T cell receptor (beta chain) came up a few times. The source of the sample is a study of patients and donors after allogeneic stem cell transplantation. This CDR3 is 15 amino acids long. Germline values: CDR1 DFQATT, CDR2 SNEGSKA (reference sequence). Trimming removed 1 base at V and 2 bases at J, with 14 bases between. Using its own MiXCR run on the RT-PCR reads, TCRdb lists one record per CDR3 protein. The sample yields 800,000 to 1,000,000 distinct CDR3 sequences, roughly 18% seen once. Sequencing was carried out using blood, either unsorted or a sorted T cell fraction (not recorded which). The clonotype was recovered from a human donor who was either an allogeneic HSCT recipient or a stem cell or donor lymphocyte infusion donor (not recorded which). It is not recorded whose cells these are; they may come from a transplant donor. The genes are TRBV20-1 and TRBJ2-5; TRBD2 is a possible D gene (6 bases). The CDR3 DNA is TGCAGTGCTAGAGGCAGCCCGGGACTGCAAGAGACCCAGTACTTC. This sequence encodes CSARGSPGLQETQYF.